A selection of T cell receptor beta chains follows, all from one sample in a study of T cells in localized non-small cell lung cancer. Repertoires were generated with immunoSEQ multiplex PCR, while TCRdb's copy carries only in-frame clones and drops some. The repertoire holds 65,000 to 95,000 clones, over 60% seen once, with about 19% in the top ten. The sequences come from PBMCs, collected before any cancer treatment. These receptors were obtained from a man aged 35 to 70 with stage II squamous cell lung carcinoma. Each CDR3 is given with its conserved first and last residue. The D gene is left open where the match is weak. Size values are once, few and many counts, or a class for expanded clones, and some rows have none.

d_call	v_call	clone_size	j_call	cdr3_aa	cdr3_nt
TRBD1	TRBV28	NA	TRBJ1-5	CASSLADRGQGQPQHF	TGTGCCAGCAGTTTAGCGGACAGGGGGCAGGGTCAGCCCCAGCATTTT
NA	TRBV28	NA	TRBJ1-5	CASSLLSGGNQPQHF	TGTGCCAGCAGTCTCCTGTCGGGGGGGAATCAGCCCCAGCATTTT
NA	TRBV6-5	NA	TRBJ1-1	CASQTRQKNTEAFF	TGTGCCAGTCAAACTAGACAGAAGAACACTGAAGCTTTCTTT
TRBD2	TRBV11-2	NA	TRBJ2-3	CASSPGLAGGLGTDTQYF	TGTGCCAGCAGCCCTGGACTAGCGGGGGGGCTAGGCACAGATACGCAGTATTTT
NA	TRBV27	NA	TRBJ1-1	CASSFGAGYTEAFF	TGTGCCAGCAGTTTTGGGGCCGGCTACACTGAAGCTTTCTTT
NA	TRBV5-4	once	TRBJ1-2	CASSLRDKPLSGYTF	TGTGCCAGCAGCTTACGGGACAAGCCACTTTCTGGCTACACCTTC
NA	TRBV18	NA	TRBJ2-5	CASSPPRKATKETQYF	TGTGCCAGCTCACCACCTCGTAAAGCGACTAAAGAGACCCAGTACTTC
NA	TRBV6-4	NA	TRBJ2-1	CASSPSAEKNEQFF	TGTGCCAGCAGTCCTAGCGCGGAAAAGAATGAGCAGTTCTTC
NA	TRBV9	once	TRBJ2-5	CASSPNYRATQYF	TGTGCCAGCAGCCCGAACTATAGGGCGACCCAGTACTTC
TRBD2	TRBV4-3	NA	TRBJ2-3	CASSYTSGGPTDTQYF	TGCGCCAGCAGCTACACTAGCGGGGGGCCCACAGATACGCAGTATTTT
TRBD1	TRBV7-9	NA	TRBJ2-5	CASSRGGGQGRQQYF	TGTGCCAGCAGCAGGGGTGGGGGACAGGGACGTCAACAGTACTTC
NA	TRBV5-8	NA	TRBJ1-1	CASSLGMNTEAFF	TGTGCCAGCAGCTTAGGCATGAACACTGAAGCTTTCTTT
NA	TRBV4-2	few	TRBJ1-1	CASSQDSDTEAFF	TGTGCCAGCAGCCAAGATTCAGACACTGAAGCTTTCTTT
TRBD2	TRBV6-6	NA	TRBJ2-7	CASRGGVSSYEQYF	TGTGCCAGCCGGGGGGGGGTCAGCTCCTACGAGCAGTACTTC
NA	TRBV11-2	NA	TRBJ2-7	CASSGDSDEQYF	TGTGCCAGCAGCGGGGACTCGGACGAGCAGTACTTC
NA	TRBV29-1	NA	TRBJ1-3	CSVRVSGNTIYF	TGCAGCGTCCGGGTGTCTGGAAACACCATATATTTT
NA	TRBV30	NA	TRBJ2-5	CAWSGMAAGETQYF	TGTGCCTGGAGTGGGATGGCAGCAGGAGAGACCCAGTACTTC
NA	TRBV9	NA	TRBJ1-1	CASSTGHTGYTEAFF	TGTGCCAGCAGCACCGGGCATACTGGGTACACTGAAGCTTTCTTT
NA	TRBV7-2	NA	TRBJ1-4	CASSGGVREKLFF	TGTGCCAGCAGCGGAGGGGTACGGGAAAAACTGTTTTTT
TRBD2	TRBV9	NA	TRBJ2-7	CASSVTSGGYEQYF	TGTGCCAGCAGCGTCACTAGCGGGGGCTACGAGCAGTACTTC
NA	TRBV14	once	TRBJ1-2	CASSDFAYGYTF	TGTGCCAGCAGCGATTTTGCCTATGGCTACACCTTC
NA	TRBV6-1	NA	TRBJ2-1	CASTQQLGFEQFF	TGTGCCAGCACCCAACAGTTGGGGTTTGAGCAGTTCTTC
TRBD1	TRBV7-7	NA	TRBJ2-2	CASRPGTGVTGELFF	TGTGCTAGCAGGCCCGGGACAGGGGTCACCGGGGAGCTGTTTTTT
NA	TRBV7-2	NA	TRBJ2-2	CASSTGFYTGELFF	TGTGCCAGCAGTACAGGGTTTTACACCGGGGAGCTGTTTTTT
TRBD1	TRBV28	NA	TRBJ2-7	CASSSGTGVHEQYF	TGTGCCAGCAGTTCCGGGACAGGGGTCCACGAGCAGTACTTC
TRBD1	TRBV6-5	NA	TRBJ1-1	CASSRDRGLNTEAFF	TGTGCCAGCAGTCGGGACAGGGGTTTGAACACTGAAGCTTTCTTT
NA	TRBV6-5	once	TRBJ2-7	CAAGFKGSLSYEQYF	TGTGCCGCCGGATTTAAGGGATCCCTTTCCTACGAGCAGTACTTC